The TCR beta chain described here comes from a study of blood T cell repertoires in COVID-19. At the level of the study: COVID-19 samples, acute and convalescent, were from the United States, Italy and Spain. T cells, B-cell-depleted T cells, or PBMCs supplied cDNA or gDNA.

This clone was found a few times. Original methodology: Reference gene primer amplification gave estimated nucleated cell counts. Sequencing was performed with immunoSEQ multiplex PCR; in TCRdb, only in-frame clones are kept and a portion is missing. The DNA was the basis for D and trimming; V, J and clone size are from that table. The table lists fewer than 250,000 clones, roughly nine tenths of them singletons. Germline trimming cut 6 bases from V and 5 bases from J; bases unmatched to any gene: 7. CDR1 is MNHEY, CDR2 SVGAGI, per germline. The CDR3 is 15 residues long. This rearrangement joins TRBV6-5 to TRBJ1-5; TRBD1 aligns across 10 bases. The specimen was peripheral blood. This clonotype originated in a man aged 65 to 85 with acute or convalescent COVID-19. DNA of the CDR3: TGTGCCAGCAGCCGCGGGGACAGGGGACATCAGCCCCAGCATTTT. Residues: CASSRGDRGHQPQHF.